Listed below are T cell receptor beta chains from one sample, sequenced in a study of tumor and adjacent non-tumor tissue in lung cancer. One entry per CDR3 protein, called by TCRdb with MiXCR from the multiplex PCR reads. The data show about 140,000 distinct CDR3 sequences, around 66% seen once. Sequencing input: lung tumor tissue. Receptor source: a man between 60 and 70 years old with small cell lung cancer. The CDR3 runs from the conserved cysteine through the conserved F or W. D genes are given only for firm matches.

CDR3: CNVSVGKGRACFF; D: NA; V: TRBV29-1
CDR3: CASSLDGLSSYNEQFF; D: NA; V: TRBV5-1
CDR3: CCVREASGIRVNEQFF; D: TRBD2; V: TRBV20-1
CDR3: CASSFGLAPGNEQFF; D: NA; V: TRBV7-2
CDR3: CASSQGDRQYNEQFF; D: TRBD1; V: TRBV4-1
CDR3: CSAETGGGHEQYF; D: TRBD1; V: TRBV20-1
CDR3: CASSKDSGVGSPLHF; D: NA; V: TRBV4-2
CDR3: CASSGTYTQYF; D: NA; V: TRBV12-3/TRBV12-4
CDR3: CASSLSKGLAGGLATQYF; D: TRBD2; V: TRBV11-2
CDR3: CSARATGVTQEPQRF; D: TRBD1; V: TRBV20-1
CDR3: CASSERRGSGGNQPQHF; D: NA; V: TRBV2
CDR3: CASSYSSRGLAGGSYEQYF; D: TRBD2; V: TRBV6-5
CDR3: CGSSLGGAVNYGYTF; D: NA; V: TRBV11-2
CDR3: CASNQETGRPGELFF; D: NA; V: TRBV12-3/TRBV12-4
CDR3: CSVVRGASTEAFF; D: NA; V: TRBV29-1
CDR3: CSVESGMGGEKLFF; D: NA; V: TRBV29-1
CDR3: CSARDIPEGQESQYF; D: NA; V: TRBV20-1
CDR3: CASSYAFGSGNTIYF; D: NA; V: TRBV6-6
CDR3: CASSLQTSGRAGADTRYF; D: TRBD2; V: TRBV7-8
CDR3: CASSFTGAGANVLTF; D: TRBD1; V: TRBV5-1
CDR3: CASIYLARAYNEQFF; D: NA; V: TRBV6-1
CDR3: CASNPGTSGRAINTGELFF; D: TRBD2; V: TRBV11-2
CDR3: CASTPSGRAYNEQFF; D: TRBD2; V: TRBV6-6
CDR3: CSARHTAWSEQFF; D: NA; V: TRBV20-1
CDR3: CASTPGANYERYF; D: NA; V: TRBV6-1
CDR3: CSARVPGLAGADKQYF; D: TRBD2; V: TRBV20-1
CDR3: CSGTGATRLDEQFF; D: NA; V: TRBV29-1
CDR3: CASSFTRTSKDTQYF; D: NA; V: TRBV5-1
CDR3: CATSHRDRGNEQFF; D: TRBD1; V: TRBV11-2
CDR3: CSVDDSGNTQYF; D: TRBD2; V: TRBV29-1
CDR3: CASSQDRLAGLHF; D: TRBD2; V: TRBV4-1
CDR3: CASSLQLGAMNTEALF; D: NA; V: TRBV7-9
CDR3: CASSLAGEPSYGYTF; D: NA; V: TRBV28
CDR3: CSSSLVVNTEAFF; D: NA; V: TRBV11-1
CDR3: CASSSAGTNSLSYEQYF; D: NA; V: TRBV28
CDR3: CVSTTIPNTGAFF; D: NA; V: TRBV19
CDR3: CASGLVPGNYGYTF; D: NA; V: TRBV12-5
CDR3: CVSSPKVDTQYF; D: NA; V: TRBV11-2
CDR3: CGSSLLYRAAVELFF; D: NA; V: TRBV5-5
CDR3: CASTTRGGYNQPQHF; D: NA; V: TRBV6-1
CDR3: CAWSVKGQGPYGYTF; D: TRBD1; V: TRBV30
CDR3: CASSSRGGGGREQYF; D: NA; V: TRBV7-9
CDR3: CSARTGTENSPLHF; D: TRBD1; V: TRBV20-1
CDR3: CSGLLADYTDTQYF; D: TRBD2; V: TRBV20-1
CDR3: CATRPLRNNQPQHF; D: NA; V: TRBV6-5
CDR3: CASSHTGNPPNEKLFF; D: NA; V: TRBV6-1
CDR3: CSARELKVNTHYF; D: NA; V: TRBV20-1
CDR3: CASSLIGTRDNELFF; D: NA; V: TRBV4-1
CDR3: CASSSLAGVETQYF; D: TRBD2; V: TRBV5-4
CDR3: CSARWGLNYGYTF; D: NA; V: TRBV20-1
CDR3: CSASRGTLGTDTQYF; D: NA; V: TRBV20-1
CDR3: CASSQESGRDRDYNEQFF; D: TRBD2; V: TRBV4-2
CDR3: CASSQDRQQGTNEKLFF; D: NA; V: TRBV4-2
CDR3: CASSPQGRDTQYF; D: NA; V: TRBV7-9
CDR3: CASNMDGCAEAFF; D: NA; V: TRBV11-2
CDR3: CASSKGWSTGNYGELFF; D: TRBD1; V: TRBV5-1
CDR3: CASSLSLSGANVLTF; D: NA; V: TRBV28